These 22 T cell receptor beta chains were sequenced from one sample in a study of blood T cell repertoires in COVID-19. Here immunoSEQ multiplex PCR was the method, and the copy in TCRdb shows in-frame clones only, minus some. Seen here are approximately 360,000 clones, 90% observed once, and the top ten hold 6.5%. Sequencing was carried out using peripheral blood. Receptor source: a man between 18 and 29 years old with active or convalescent COVID-19.

The chain combines TRBV25-1 with TRBJ2-2; 12 bases are shared with TRBD1. This CDR3 is 14 amino acids long. V trimming: 9 bases; J trimming: 5 bases; junction bases outside the gene matches: 4. Germline V gives CDR1 MGHDK, CDR2 SYGVNS. The CDR3 reads CASLGQGATGELFF. The CDR3 nucleotides are TGTGCCAGTCTGGGACAGGGGGCGACCGGGGAGCTGTTTTTT. The full variable domain, with the rest looked up from reference TRBV25-1 and TRBJ2-2, is EADIYQTPRYLVIGTGKKITLECSQTMGHDKMYWYQQDPGMELHLIHYSYGVNSTEKGDLSSESTVSRIRTEHFPLTLESARPSHTSQYLCASLGQGATGELFFGEGSRLTVL.

The chain carries TRBV28 and TRBJ2-7, with D possibly TRBD1 on 5 matching bases. The CDR3 extends over 14 amino acids. The V end lost 3 bases, the J end lost 2 bases, and 11 bases lay between the germline ends. Looked up from germline, CDR1 is MDHEN and CDR2 is SYDVKM. CDR3 in amino acids: CASSLSGMTYEQYF. The CDR3 nucleotides are TGTGCCAGCAGTTTGTCAGGGATGACCTACGAGCAGTACTTC.

In its sample, this clone was seen a few times. The chain has TRBV5-8 and TRBJ1-5; D may be TRBD1 (5 bases). V gave up 3 bases and J gave up 1 base, with 17 bases separating them. Germline loops: CDR1 SGHTS, CDR2 YDEGEE. CDR3 length equals 17 residues. CDR3 protein: CASSWPLMGLSNQPQHF. DNA for the CDR3: TGTGCCAGCAGCTGGCCGTTGATGGGACTAAGCAATCAGCCCCAGCATTTT.

This chain connects TRBV3-1 (or the pseudogene TRBV3-2) to TRBJ1-6; maybe TRBD1 (6 bases). The V end was cut by 7 bases, the J end by 9 bases, with 13 bases between. Germline CDR1 and CDR2: LGHDT and YNNKEL (reference sequence). The CDR3 is 13 amino acids. The chain's CDR3 is CASNAGVGSPLHF. The CDR3 DNA reads TGTGCCAGCAACGCAGGGGTGGGTTCACCCCTCCACTTT.

The chain is built from TRBV27 and TRBJ1-2; 8 nucleotides line up with TRBD1. This CDR3 contains 13 residues. Germline assignment: CDR1 MNHEY and CDR2 SMNVEV (reference sequence). The V segment lost 1 base and the J segment 7 bases; nucleotides outside the gene matches: 2. CDR3 sequence reads: CASSLLTGAGYTF. The CDR3 nucleotides read TGTGCCAGCAGTTTATTGACAGGGGCTGGCTACACCTTC.

V gene TRBV3-1 (or the pseudogene TRBV3-2) combines with J gene TRBJ2-1; the match to TRBD2 covers 14 bases. This CDR3 spans 17 amino acids. In germline, CDR1 is LGHDT, CDR2 YNNKEL (reference sequence). The J segment lost 8 bases and the V segment lost 1 base, leaving 7 bases of the junction unmatched. The CDR3 sequence: CASSQGRLAGGVDEQFF. CDR3 nucleotides: TGTGCCAGCAGCCAAGGAAGACTAGCGGGGGGGGTCGATGAGCAGTTCTTC.

The genes are TRBV6-1 and TRBJ1-2; D unclear. This CDR3 is 15 amino acids long. Deletions cut 1 base from V and 7 bases from J, with 16 bases between. The germline gives CDR1 MNHNS, CDR2 SASEGT. CDR3 bases: TGTGCCAGCAGTGAAGGCGCACGCCCTTCGGGTGGCTACACCTTC. Its protein product is CASSEGARPSGGYTF.

The chain links TRBV28 to TRBJ1-6; TRBD1 matches 10 bases. From germline, CDR1 is MDHEN and CDR2 SYDVKM. The CDR3 is made up of 15 amino acids. Germline trimming cut 4 bases from V and 12 bases from J; bases unmatched to any gene: 9. The CDR3 nucleotides read TGTGCCAGCAGTTCCGCCGGGACAGGGGTTTTACCCCTCCACTTT. This sequence encodes CASSSAGTGVLPLHF.

CDR3 protein: CASSLGYSNEQFF. CDR3 in DNA: TGTGCCAGCAGCTTAGGATACAGCAATGAGCAGTTCTTC. The chain carries TRBV7-2 and TRBJ2-1; D is undetermined. The CDR3 totals 13 residues. V lost 1 base and J lost 6, with 7 bases in between. Germline V CDR1 and CDR2: SGHTA, FQGNSA.

The rearrangement joins TRBV28 to TRBJ2-5; D possibly corresponds to TRBD2 (6 bases). From germline, CDR1 is MDHEN and CDR2 SYDVKM. Trimming shortened V by 3 bases and J by 5 bases, and 13 bases separated the two germline ends. The CDR3 covers 14 residues. Here the CDR3 DNA reads TGTGCCAGCAGTTTCTCGGGAGAGAGCGAGACCCAGTACTTC. It encodes CASSFSGESETQYF.

The chain is built from TRBV6-1 and TRBJ2-1, with 8 bases aligning to TRBD1. The CDR3 contains 15 residues. The germline CDR1 and CDR2 sequences are MNHNS and SASEGT. The trim removed 2 bases at V and 9 bases at J, leaving 9 bases unmatched. DNA of the CDR3: TGTGCCAGCAGTGAATTTAGGACAGGGTACGGTGAGCAGTTCTTC. Translation gives CASSEFRTGYGEQFF.

This clone was seen repeatedly, ten times or more. The J gene is TRBJ2-2, the V gene TRBV27, with D hard to call. Germline-derived CDR1 and CDR2 are MNHEY and SMNVEV (reference sequence). There are 14 residues in the CDR3. V was pared by 0 bases and J by 1 base, with 3 bases between. The chain's CDR3 is CASSLSGNTGELFF. As DNA, the CDR3 is TGTGCCAGCAGTTTATCCGGGAACACCGGGGAGCTGTTTTTT.

V usage is TRBV11-3 and J usage is TRBJ2-1, with 9 bases aligning to TRBD1. With 3 bases clipped from V and 4 bases from J, the junction kept 4 bases outside the gene matches. The CDR3 has 15 amino acids. Germline CDR1 SGHNT, CDR2 YENEEA. This CDR3 is CASSFRGTGYNEQFF. In DNA form, the CDR3 reads TGTGCCAGCAGCTTCAGAGGGACAGGGTACAATGAGCAGTTCTTC.

The CDR3 DNA reads as TGTGCCACCAGTTCGTCGCTAGCGGATCCCTACGAGCAGTACTTC. It encodes CATSSSLADPYEQYF. This chain connects TRBV24-1 to TRBJ2-7, with 7 bases that match TRBD2. The CDR3 totals 15 residues. V shed 6 bases and J 2 bases; nucleotides not matched to a gene: 9. The germline gives CDR1 KGHDR, CDR2 SFDVKD.

As DNA, the CDR3 is TGTGCCAGCAGGGGGGCAGGTCTCTATGGCTACACCTTC. It codes for CASRGAGLYGYTF. The gene calls are TRBV5-6 and TRBJ1-2; D may be TRBD1 (6 bases). The CDR3 extends over 13 amino acids. Looked up from germline, CDR1 is SGHDT and CDR2 is YYEEEE. V dropped 5 bases and J dropped 4 bases, with 12 bases sitting between them.

The V gene is TRBV10-3, the J gene TRBJ2-1; 9 positions agree with TRBD2. Per the germline V gene, CDR1 is ENHRY and CDR2 is SYGVKD. This CDR3 region has 19 residues. The V and J ends lost 3 bases and 4 bases, in that order; junction bases with no gene match: 16. The CDR3 DNA reads as TGTGCCATCAGTGACAGCGGGGGGAAGATCGGACAGTTATACAATGAGCAGTTCTTC. Its protein product is CAISDSGGKIGQLYNEQFF.

This clone was counted a few times. The V gene is TRBV4-3, the J gene TRBJ2-3, with D uncertain. This CDR3 has 15 residues. Trimming left V 0 bases short and J 0 bases short, with 7 bases between. Germline CDR1 LGHNA, CDR2 YSLEER. This chain's CDR3 is CASSQDGRSTDTQYF. The CDR3 DNA reads as TGCGCCAGCAGCCAAGATGGGCGTAGCACAGATACGCAGTATTTT.

The genes are TRBV4-3 and TRBJ1-1; D is uncertain. Germline V gene sequence: CDR1 LGHNA, CDR2 YSLEER. The CDR3 has 16 amino acids. Between the trimmed V and J ends, which lost 0 bases and 4 bases, there was a span of 15 bases. CDR3 region: CASSQEPRLFGTEAFF. The CDR3 DNA follows: TGCGCCAGCAGCCAAGAGCCCAGGTTGTTTGGCACTGAAGCTTTCTTT.

This clone has only a few counts. This same CDR3 is encoded by further DNA sequences in the sample. The chain combines TRBV7-3 with TRBJ1-1; D might be TRBD1 (6 bases). The CDR3 runs to 14 residues. Germline V gives CDR1 SGHTA, CDR2 FQGTGA. Trimming stripped 2 bases from V and 4 bases from J, with 11 bases between. In DNA, the CDR3 is TGTGCCAGCAGCTTAGGGCAGGGGAGCACTGAAGCTTTCTTT. Translating it yields CASSLGQGSTEAFF.

V is TRBV7-2 and J is TRBJ2-7; TRBD2 agrees at 7 bases. Germline CDR1 reads SGHTA; CDR2 reads FQGNSA. This CDR3 spans 18 amino acids. V gave up 5 bases and J gave up 0 bases; unmatched junction bases: 16. The CDR3 nucleotides are TGTGCCAGCAGCGACTTAAGGGCTAGCGGTTATAGCTCCTACGAGCAGTACTTC. Protein product: CASSDLRASGYSSYEQYF.

The table lists this clone with a few counts. V usage is TRBV27 and J usage is TRBJ1-2; D unresolved. The germline V gene has CDR1 MNHEY and CDR2 SMNVEV (reference sequence). The V end lost 5 bases, the J end lost 2 bases, and 18 bases lay between the germline ends. The CDR3 contains 16 residues. The CDR3 nucleotides read TGTGCCAGCAGTCCCCGCCCACAGACGGGAAACTATGGCTACACCTTC. Translating it yields CASSPRPQTGNYGYTF.

The V and J genes are TRBV6-5 and TRBJ1-1; no reliable D call. This CDR3 has 13 amino acids. V lost 6 bases, J lost 1 base, and 9 bases lay in between. Per the germline V gene, CDR1 is MNHEY and CDR2 is SVGAGI. The CDR3 nucleotides read TGTGCCAGCAGCTTTAGACAGAACACTGAAGCTTTCTTT. This sequence encodes CASSFRQNTEAFF.